The sequence of this T cell receptor (beta chain) was determined in a study of shared clonotypes between healthy human individuals. Trimming took off 4 bases at V and 2 bases at J, with 14 bases between the two ends. The germline gives CDR1 SGHDT, CDR2 YYEEEE. This CDR3 has 15 amino acids. Method: immunoSEQ multiplex PCR; TCRdb's copy keeps in-frame clones and lacks some. The sample records 550,000 to 700,000 clones, roughly 73% being singletons. The chain employs TRBV5-6 and TRBJ2-3; D may be TRBD2 (6 bases). This receptor was taken from a woman in her 30s in good health. What was sequenced was memory CD4+ T cells sorted from blood. Stated subset: CD45RA-negative fraction. CDR3 in DNA: TGTGCCAGCAGCCTCCTCGGCGGGACCACAGATACGCAGTATTTT. Translated: CASSLLGGTTDTQYF.